The next 24 T cell receptor beta chains were all read from a single sample in a study of blood T cell repertoires in COVID-19. Profiling relied on immunoSEQ multiplex PCR, and the TCRdb table lists in-frame clones only, not all of them. Among a few hundred thousand clones listed, roughly nine tenths were seen once. The sample taken for sequencing was PBMCs or T cells enriched from blood (not recorded which). The receptors come from a woman younger than 30 in a cohort exposed to, infected with or recovered from COVID-19 (not recorded which).

This rearrangement joins TRBV3-1 (or the pseudogene TRBV3-2) to TRBJ1-1; D is perhaps TRBD1 (6 bases). Germline CDR1 LGHDT, CDR2 YNNKEL (reference sequence). V was pared by 5 bases and J by 0 bases, with 19 bases between. CDR3 length equals 17 residues. The CDR3 protein is CASSTYTSGTMNTEAFF. The CDR3 DNA sequence: TGTGCCAGCAGCACTTATACCTCCGGGACAATGAACACTGAAGCTTTCTTT.

This chain's CDR3 is CASSSGTSGRSSYNEQFF. DNA for the CDR3: TGTGCCAGCAGCTCCGGGACTAGCGGGAGATCCTCCTACAATGAGCAGTTCTTC. The V and J genes are TRBV5-4 and TRBJ2-1; TRBD2 aligns across 14 bases. Trimming at V came to 3 bases and at J to 0 bases, leaving 5 bases not matched to a gene. This CDR3 is built from 18 residues. Germline CDR1 reads SGHNT; CDR2 reads YYREEE (reference sequence).

The V and J genes are TRBV12-3 or TRBV12-4 and TRBJ2-3; perhaps TRBD1 as D (5 bases). The CDR3 length is 13 residues. Trimming shortened V by 6 bases and J by 4 bases, and 11 bases separated the two germline ends. The DNA for the CDR3 is TGTGCCAGCAGAACAGGTGGGGCAGATACGCAGTATTTT. Protein sequence: CASRTGGADTQYF.

The V and J genes are TRBV7-9 and TRBJ1-1; D possibly corresponds to TRBD1 (6 bases). Germline CDR1 reads SEHNR; CDR2 reads FQNEAQ (reference sequence). This CDR3 is built from 15 residues. V was pared by 3 bases and J by 1 base, with 12 bases between. The CDR3 loop reads CASSLGATRNTEAFF. Written as DNA, the CDR3 is TGTGCCAGCAGCTTGGGGGCAACCAGGAACACTGAAGCTTTCTTT.

The J gene is TRBJ1-2, the V gene TRBV28; 9 bases line up with TRBD1. V dropped 6 bases and J dropped 8; count of bases not matched to a gene: 7. The CDR3 loop spans 13 amino acids. CDR1 is MDHEN, CDR2 SYDVKM, per germline. This chain's CDR3 is CASRRTGGEGYTF. CDR3 DNA: TGTGCCAGCAGACGCACAGGGGGCGAGGGCTACACCTTC.

V is TRBV28 and J is TRBJ1-1; D is undetermined. Germline lookup yields CDR1 MDHEN and CDR2 SYDVKM. Between the trimmed V and J ends, which lost 6 bases and 4 bases, there was a span of 6 bases. CDR3 length equals 11 residues. The CDR3, as DNA: TGTGCCAGCAGCTACCTCACTGAAGCTTTCTTT. Amino acids: CASSYLTEAFF.

For the CDR3, the DNA is TGTGCCAGCAGCCCCCTCGGGCTGCAGGGAATCTACGAGCAGTACTTC. This codes for CASSPLGLQGIYEQYF. The chain is built from TRBV7-8 and TRBJ2-7, with D possibly matching TRBD1 (5 bases). Germline V CDR1 and CDR2: SGHVS, FQNEAQ. The CDR3 is 16 amino acids. The V gene lost 5 bases and the J gene lost 3 bases, with 20 bases spanning the gap. Using reference TRBV7-8 and TRBJ2-7 for the parts outside the CDR3, the full variable domain is GAGVSQSPRYKVAKRGQDVALRCDPISGHVSLFWYQQALGQGPEFLTYFQNEAQLDKSGLPSDRFFAERPEGSVSTLKIQRTQQEDSAVYLCASSPLGLQGIYEQYFGPGTRLTVT.

The V call is TRBV3-1 (or the pseudogene TRBV3-2), the J call TRBJ1-4, with D hard to call. Germline values: CDR1 LGHDT, CDR2 YNNKEL (reference sequence). Trimming left V 0 bases short and J 3 bases short, with 8 bases between. There are 15 residues in the CDR3. The CDR3 DNA reads as TGTGCCAGCAGCCAAGAAGGGAGGCCTAATGAAAAACTGTTTTTT. This gives the protein CASSQEGRPNEKLFF.

This chain uses TRBV7-8 with TRBJ2-5, with D possibly TRBD2 on 6 matching bases. The germline V and J ends were trimmed by 2 bases and 1 base, with 11 bases remaining between them. This CDR3 has 15 residues. Germline CDR1 reads SGHVS; CDR2 reads FQNEAQ. The CDR3 protein is CASSLQRGFQETQYF. The DNA for the CDR3 is TGTGCCAGCAGCTTACAACGGGGGTTCCAAGAGACCCAGTACTTC. Complete variable domain (other parts from reference TRBV7-8 and TRBJ2-5): GAGVSQSPRYKVAKRGQDVALRCDPISGHVSLFWYQQALGQGPEFLTYFQNEAQLDKSGLPSDRFFAERPEGSVSTLKIQRTQQEDSAVYLCASSLQRGFQETQYFGPGTRLLVL.

The gene calls are TRBV5-1 and TRBJ2-2, with TRBD2 as a possible D gene (6 bases). The germline CDR1 and CDR2 sequences are SGHRS and YFSETQ. The CDR3 has 15 residues. The ends were cut back, 4 bases at V and 4 bases at J, with 14 bases in the middle. The CDR3: CASSVLASGTGELFF. The CDR3 coding sequence is TGCGCCAGCAGCGTCCTAGCGAGTGGCACCGGGGAGCTGTTTTTT.

The chain has TRBV28 and TRBJ2-6; D unclear. Trimming cost V 6 bases and J 0 bases, with 9 bases left between them. From germline, CDR1 is MDHEN and CDR2 SYDVKM. The CDR3 has 15 amino acids. CDR3 DNA: TGTGCCAGCAGGGAGATTTTCTCTGGGGCCAACGTCCTGACTTTC. Translated, it gives CASREIFSGANVLTF. Supplemented by reference TRBV28 and TRBJ2-6, the full variable domain reads DVKVTQSSRYLVKRTGEKVFLECVQDMDHENMFWYRQDPGLGLRLIYFSYDVKMKEKGDIPEGYSVSREKKERFSLILESASTNQTSMYLCASREIFSGANVLTFGAGSRLTVL.

The chain joins TRBV10-2 to TRBJ2-1; tentatively, D is TRBD2 (5 bases). CDR3 size: 11 residues. CDR1 is WSHSY and CDR2 is SAAADI in the germline V gene. Trimming shortened V by 6 bases and J by 8 bases, and 8 bases separated the two germline ends. This CDR3 reads CASRGVDEQFF. The CDR3 DNA reads TGCGCCAGCAGGGGAGTCGATGAGCAGTTCTTC.

V and J are TRBV2 and TRBJ2-1; tentative D call: TRBD1 (5 bases). Trimming took 6 bases from V and 5 from J, leaving 14 bases between them. The CDR3 extends over 14 amino acids. Germline V lookup: CDR1 SNHLY, CDR2 FYNNEI. CDR3 protein: CASSGQGNDNEQFF. The CDR3 DNA is TGTGCCAGCAGCGGGCAGGGTAACGACAATGAGCAGTTCTTC. Together with reference TRBV2 and TRBJ2-1, the CDR3 gives the full variable domain: EPEVTQTPSHQVTQMGQEVILRCVPISNHLYFYWYRQILGQKVEFLVSFYNNEISEKSEIFDDQFSVERPDGSNFTLKIRSTKLEDSAMYFCASSGQGNDNEQFFGPGTRLTVL.

This chain joins TRBV6-1 and TRBJ2-7, with D perhaps matching TRBD2 (5 bases). This CDR3 region has 14 residues. The V gene lost 0 bases and the J gene lost 0 bases, with 6 bases spanning the gap. CDR1 is MNHNS and CDR2 is SASEGT in the germline V gene. The CDR3 DNA reads as TGTGCCAGCAGTGAAGCAGGGAGCTCCTACGAGCAGTACTTC. Protein sequence: CASSEAGSSYEQYF.

This clone is a singleton in its sample. This same CDR3 is encoded by further DNA sequences in the sample. The J gene is TRBJ2-5, the V gene TRBV5-1; 7 bases are shared with TRBD1. CDR3 length: 14 amino acids. CDR1 and CDR2 (germline): SGHRS, YFSETQ. Trimming removed 0 bases from V and 2 bases from J; junction bases left unmatched: 1. This chain's CDR3 is CASSLGQGQETQYF. The CDR3 DNA follows: TGCGCCAGCAGCTTGGGACAGGGACAAGAGACCCAGTACTTC.

In DNA, the CDR3 is TGTGCCAGCAGTGAATTCTACAGGGGGTTTTATGGCTACACCTTC. Amino acid sequence: CASSEFYRGFYGYTF. The chain uses TRBV6-1 and TRBJ1-2; 8 bases fit TRBD1. Germline V lookup: CDR1 MNHNS, CDR2 SASEGT. V lost 2 bases, J lost 5 bases, and 7 bases stayed unmatched. This CDR3 has 15 amino acids.

V and J are TRBV7-2 and TRBJ2-5; 9 bases agree with TRBD2. This CDR3 comprises 15 residues. The V gene's germline CDR1 is SGHTA and CDR2 FQGNSA. The trim removed 1 base at V and 4 bases at J, leaving 4 bases unmatched. The CDR3 DNA reads as TGTGCCAGCAGCTTAGTTGCGGGGGGGGGAGAGACCCAGTACTTC. It specifies CASSLVAGGGETQYF.

V usage is TRBV10-3 and J usage is TRBJ2-2, with D tentatively TRBD2 (6 bases). The CDR3 is 16 amino acids. Germline lookup yields CDR1 ENHRY and CDR2 SYGVKD. Trimming stripped 4 bases from V and 1 base from J, with 13 bases between. CDR3 residues: CAISGTVGGNTGELFF. In nucleotides, the CDR3 is TGTGCCATCAGTGGAACCGTGGGAGGGAACACCGGGGAGCTGTTTTTT.

The chain recombines TRBV5-1 with TRBJ1-2, with 7 bases fitting TRBD1. The CDR3 runs to 14 residues. The trim removed 3 bases at V and 7 bases at J, leaving 9 bases unmatched. Germline V CDR1 and CDR2: SGHRS, YFSETQ. The CDR3 DNA reads as TGCGCCAGCAGCTACCTACAGGGGTCGGCTGGCTACACCTTC. Encoded protein: CASSYLQGSAGYTF.

This chain uses TRBV5-7 with TRBJ2-1; D uncertain. TRBV5-7 is flagged as an ORF with uncertain function. There are 13 residues in the CDR3. V lost 4 bases, J lost 7 bases, and 12 bases lay in between. This CDR3 reads CASSNTDGNEQFF. The DNA for the CDR3 is TGTGCCAGCAGCAATACCGACGGGAATGAGCAGTTCTTC.

This clone has just one count. This chain links TRBV7-9 with TRBJ2-1; weak D call: TRBD2 (10 bases). There are 17 residues in the CDR3. Germline V gene data show CDR1 as SEHNR and CDR2 as FQNEAQ (reference sequence). Trimming took 7 bases from V and 10 from J, leaving 29 bases between them. The CDR3 nucleotides are TGTGCCAGCATCCAGACAGGGGGGCTAGCGGGAGTTGGAGAGCAGTTCTTC. Amino acid sequence: CASIQTGGLAGVGEQFF.

The V gene is TRBV5-4, the J gene TRBJ1-2, with D possibly matching TRBD1 (5 bases). CDR1 is SGHNT and CDR2 is YYREEE in the germline V gene (reference sequence). This CDR3 is 14 amino acids long. Trimming shortened V by 3 bases and J by 6 bases, and 15 bases separated the two germline ends. This CDR3 is CASSSMTEQNGYTF. The CDR3 DNA sequence: TGTGCCAGCAGCTCTATGACAGAGCAAAATGGCTACACCTTC.

The rearrangement uses TRBV10-2 and TRBJ2-6; TRBD1 agrees at 8 bases. The V segment lost 0 bases and the J segment 0 bases; nucleotides outside the gene matches: 7. CDR1 and CDR2 from the germline V gene are WSHSY and SAAADI. The CDR3 is made up of 19 amino acids. The CDR3 bases are TGCGCCAGCAGTGAGTCCCGAGGACAGGGAATCTCTGGGGCCAACGTCCTGACTTTC. It is translated as CASSESRGQGISGANVLTF.

This clone showed up just once. The chain has TRBV6-1 and TRBJ1-4; D is unresolved. The germline gives CDR1 MNHNS, CDR2 SASEGT. Trimming cost V 2 bases and J 6 bases, with 10 bases left between them. This CDR3 spans 14 amino acids. The CDR3 DNA sequence: TGTGCCAGCAGTGAAAGAGGGAATGATGAAAAACTGTTTTTT. This sequence encodes CASSERGNDEKLFF.